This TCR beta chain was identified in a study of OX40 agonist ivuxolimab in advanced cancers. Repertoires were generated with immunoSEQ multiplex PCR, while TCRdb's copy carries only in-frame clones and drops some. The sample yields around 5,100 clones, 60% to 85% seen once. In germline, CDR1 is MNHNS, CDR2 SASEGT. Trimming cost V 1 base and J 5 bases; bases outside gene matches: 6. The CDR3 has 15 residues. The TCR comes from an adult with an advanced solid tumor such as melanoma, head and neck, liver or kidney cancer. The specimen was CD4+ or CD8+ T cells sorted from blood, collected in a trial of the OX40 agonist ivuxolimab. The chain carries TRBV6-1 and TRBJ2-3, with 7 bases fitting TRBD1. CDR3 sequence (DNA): TGTGCCAGCAGTGAAGGCTGGACAGGAGGAGATACGCAGTATTTT. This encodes CASSEGWTGGDTQYF.